This is a list of T cell receptor beta chains from one sample in a study of beta chain features in type 1 diabetes. Only in-frame clones appear in the TCRdb table, and some are missing; sequencing was by immunoSEQ multiplex PCR. This table has almost 350,000 clones, less than 10% appearing once. The sequencing sample was made of central memory CD4+ T cells from blood. Source of these receptors: a woman aged 18-29 years in good health. CDR3s include the opening cysteine and the closing phenylalanine or tryptophan. D genes are given only for firm matches. Not every row has a clone size; where given, it reads once, few, many or a size class.

clone_size: NA
j_call: TRBJ2-7
v_call: TRBV5-1
cdr3_length: 14
d_call: TRBD2
cdr3_nt: TGCGCCAGCAGCTTAGGGACTAGCGGATACGAGCAGTACTTC
cdr3_aa: CASSLGTSGYEQYF

clone_size: many
j_call: TRBJ1-1
v_call: TRBV7-9
cdr3_length: 14
d_call: NA
cdr3_nt: TGTGCCAGCAGCCCAGGGACGGCGAACACTGAAGCTTTCTTT
cdr3_aa: CASSPGTANTEAFF

clone_size: many
j_call: TRBJ2-3
v_call: TRBV28
cdr3_length: 13
d_call: TRBD2
cdr3_nt: TGTGCCACAGGGACTAGCAAGGGAAATACGCAGTATTTT
cdr3_aa: CATGTSKGNTQYF

clone_size: few
j_call: TRBJ2-1
v_call: TRBV5-1
cdr3_length: 15
d_call: NA
cdr3_nt: TGCGCCAGCAGCTTGGATCGGCTAGGAGACAATGAGCAGTTCTTC
cdr3_aa: CASSLDRLGDNEQFF

clone_size: few
j_call: TRBJ1-1
v_call: TRBV5-1
cdr3_length: 14
d_call: NA
cdr3_nt: TGCGCCAGCAGCTTGCTCTCGGAGAACACTGAAGCTTTCTTT
cdr3_aa: CASSLLSENTEAFF

clone_size: many
j_call: TRBJ1-2
v_call: TRBV7-8
cdr3_length: 14
d_call: NA
cdr3_nt: TGTGCCAGCAGCAACCCGGGACGTGACTATGGCTACACCTTC
cdr3_aa: CASSNPGRDYGYTF

clone_size: few
j_call: TRBJ1-2
v_call: TRBV5-6
cdr3_length: 16
d_call: NA
cdr3_nt: TGTGCCAGCAGCTTTATCACATCGGAAATCAGGGGTGGCTACACCTTC
cdr3_aa: CASSFITSEIRGGYTF

clone_size: NA
j_call: TRBJ2-1
v_call: TRBV7-2
cdr3_length: 14
d_call: NA
cdr3_nt: TGTGCCAGCAGCTTAACTCAGGGAAACAATGAGCAGTTCTTC
cdr3_aa: CASSLTQGNNEQFF

clone_size: NA
j_call: TRBJ2-1
v_call: TRBV4-3
cdr3_length: 13
d_call: NA
cdr3_nt: TGCGCCAGCAGCCAGTTAAAGGAAGCCCAGCAGTTCTTC
cdr3_aa: CASSQLKEAQQFF

clone_size: few
j_call: TRBJ2-7
v_call: TRBV5-4
cdr3_length: 13
d_call: NA
cdr3_nt: TGTGCCAGCAGCTTGGACAGGGTGAACGAGCAGTACTTC
cdr3_aa: CASSLDRVNEQYF

clone_size: NA
j_call: TRBJ1-3
v_call: TRBV28
cdr3_length: 14
d_call: NA
cdr3_nt: TGTGCCAGCAGCCGCCAAACTGCTAGAAACACCATATATTTT
cdr3_aa: CASSRQTARNTIYF

clone_size: few
j_call: TRBJ2-7
v_call: TRBV10-2
cdr3_length: 13
d_call: NA
cdr3_nt: TGCGCCACTCAAGTCCGGGAGCTCTACGAGCAGTACTTC
cdr3_aa: CATQVRELYEQYF

clone_size: NA
j_call: TRBJ2-5
v_call: TRBV29-1
cdr3_length: 10
d_call: NA
cdr3_nt: TGCAGCGCTACCGTTGAGACCCAGTACTTC
cdr3_aa: CSATVETQYF

clone_size: NA
j_call: TRBJ2-2
v_call: TRBV18
cdr3_length: 15
d_call: NA
cdr3_nt: TGTGCCAGCTCCCTTGGACGGGCGAACACCGGGGAGCTGTTTTTT
cdr3_aa: CASSLGRANTGELFF

clone_size: many
j_call: TRBJ2-1
v_call: TRBV10-3
cdr3_length: 14
d_call: NA
cdr3_nt: TGTGCCATCAGTGAATCTGGGTTCTACAATGAGCAGTTCTTC
cdr3_aa: CAISESGFYNEQFF

clone_size: many
j_call: TRBJ1-1
v_call: TRBV6-6
cdr3_length: 12
d_call: NA
cdr3_nt: TGTGCCAGCTCCGAGATGAGGACTGAAGCTTTCTTT
cdr3_aa: CASSEMRTEAFF

clone_size: NA
j_call: TRBJ2-7
v_call: TRBV5-1
cdr3_length: 16
d_call: TRBD1
cdr3_nt: TGCGCCAGCAGTCCTATTCAGGGGACAGGGGGACACGAGCAGTACTTC
cdr3_aa: CASSPIQGTGGHEQYF

clone_size: few
j_call: TRBJ2-3
v_call: TRBV7-9
cdr3_length: 15
d_call: TRBD2
cdr3_nt: TGCGCCAGCAGCCAGACTAGCGGGAGGGCCTTTGCGCAGTATTTT
cdr3_aa: CASSQTSGRAFAQYF

clone_size: NA
j_call: TRBJ1-5
v_call: TRBV19
cdr3_length: 13
d_call: NA
cdr3_nt: TGTGCCAGTAGCTTTGGGAAGAATCAGCCCCAGCATTTT
cdr3_aa: CASSFGKNQPQHF

clone_size: few
j_call: TRBJ2-5
v_call: TRBV25-1
cdr3_length: 15
d_call: TRBD2
cdr3_nt: TGTGCCAGCAGTCGACCCCTAGCGGGAGTTGTGACCCAGTACTTC
cdr3_aa: CASSRPLAGVVTQYF

clone_size: many
j_call: TRBJ2-1
v_call: TRBV2
cdr3_length: 14
d_call: TRBD1
cdr3_nt: TGTGCCAGCCGTAGGGACAGCTCCTACAATGAGCAGTTCTTC
cdr3_aa: CASRRDSSYNEQFF

clone_size: NA
j_call: TRBJ2-1
v_call: TRBV4-3
cdr3_length: 16
d_call: NA
cdr3_nt: TGCGCCAGCAGCCAAGGACAGCCAGGTACAAACAATGAGCAGTTCTTC
cdr3_aa: CASSQGQPGTNNEQFF

clone_size: many
j_call: TRBJ1-2
v_call: TRBV18
cdr3_length: 13
d_call: NA
cdr3_nt: TGTGCCAGCTCACCTGCGGCGGGCTATGGCTACACCTTC
cdr3_aa: CASSPAAGYGYTF

clone_size: NA
j_call: TRBJ2-3
v_call: TRBV7-8
cdr3_length: 17
d_call: TRBD2
cdr3_nt: TGTGCCAGCAGCTTAGCATTGGGACTAGCGGGAGGTAATACGCAGTATTTT
cdr3_aa: CASSLALGLAGGNTQYF

clone_size: NA
j_call: TRBJ2-5
v_call: TRBV28
cdr3_length: 14
d_call: TRBD2
cdr3_nt: TGTGCCAGCAAATTAGCGGGAGGTCAAGAGACCCAGTACTTC
cdr3_aa: CASKLAGGQETQYF

clone_size: NA
j_call: TRBJ2-2
v_call: TRBV25-1
cdr3_length: 17
d_call: TRBD1
cdr3_nt: TGTGCCAGCAGTGGGTGGACCGGGACAGGGAACACCGGGGAGCTGTTTTTT
cdr3_aa: CASSGWTGTGNTGELFF

clone_size: NA
j_call: TRBJ1-2
v_call: TRBV28
cdr3_length: 13
d_call: NA
cdr3_nt: TGTGCCAGCAGTTTATATCGGACAGCTGGCTACACCTTC
cdr3_aa: CASSLYRTAGYTF

clone_size: many
j_call: TRBJ2-1
v_call: TRBV7-9
cdr3_length: 15
d_call: NA
cdr3_nt: TGTGCCAGCAGCTTAGGAGCCGGCAACTACAATGAGCAGTTCTTC
cdr3_aa: CASSLGAGNYNEQFF

clone_size: NA
j_call: TRBJ2-2
v_call: TRBV18
cdr3_length: 15
d_call: NA
cdr3_nt: TGTGCCAGCTCACCAACCATCGCGAACACCGGGGAGCTGTTTTTT
cdr3_aa: CASSPTIANTGELFF

clone_size: NA
j_call: TRBJ1-5
v_call: TRBV6-1
cdr3_length: 14
d_call: NA
cdr3_nt: TGTGCCAGCAGTGAAGATGGGCCCGGTACGTCCCAGCATTTT
cdr3_aa: CASSEDGPGTSQHF

clone_size: NA
j_call: TRBJ2-3
v_call: TRBV5-1
cdr3_length: 17
d_call: TRBD2
cdr3_nt: TGCGCCAGCAGCTTAGGGTTACTAGCGGGAGGAACAGATACGCAGTATTTT
cdr3_aa: CASSLGLLAGGTDTQYF

clone_size: NA
j_call: TRBJ2-1
v_call: TRBV11-2
cdr3_length: 15
d_call: NA
cdr3_nt: TGTGCCAGCAGCGTAGACAGGGGAGGGTACAATGAGCAGTTCTTC
cdr3_aa: CASSVDRGGYNEQFF

clone_size: NA
j_call: TRBJ1-2
v_call: TRBV21-1
cdr3_length: 17
d_call: NA
cdr3_nt: TGTGCCAGCAGCAAAGAGAGGTCGGGCAAGGGGAACTATGGCTACACCTTC
cdr3_aa: CASSKERSGKGNYGYTF

clone_size: few
j_call: TRBJ1-4
v_call: TRBV19
cdr3_length: 15
d_call: TRBD1
cdr3_nt: TGTGCCAGTAGTCCCGACAGGGTCTCTTACCCAAAACTGTTTTTT
cdr3_aa: CASSPDRVSYPKLFF

clone_size: many
j_call: TRBJ1-2
v_call: TRBV11-2
cdr3_length: 13
d_call: NA
cdr3_nt: TGTGCCAGCAGCCCCAGGACAGCCTATGGCTACACCTTC
cdr3_aa: CASSPRTAYGYTF

clone_size: NA
j_call: TRBJ1-1
v_call: TRBV6-6
cdr3_length: 13
d_call: NA
cdr3_nt: TGTGCCAGCAGTTACCGCTTGGCCACTGAAGCTTTCTTT
cdr3_aa: CASSYRLATEAFF

clone_size: few
j_call: TRBJ1-3
v_call: TRBV7-2
cdr3_length: 16
d_call: NA
cdr3_nt: TGTGCCAGCAGTTCACAGGGAGTTATCTCTGGAAACACCATATATTTT
cdr3_aa: CASSSQGVISGNTIYF

clone_size: few
j_call: TRBJ2-7
v_call: TRBV28
cdr3_length: 15
d_call: TRBD1
cdr3_nt: TGTGCCAGCAGTCCGTCGGGACAGGGGGTGGGCGAGCAGTACTTC
cdr3_aa: CASSPSGQGVGEQYF

clone_size: few
j_call: TRBJ1-2
v_call: TRBV7-9
cdr3_length: 12
d_call: NA
cdr3_nt: TGTGCCAGCAGCTTACAGGGGTTTGGCTACACCTTC
cdr3_aa: CASSLQGFGYTF

clone_size: few
j_call: TRBJ2-2
v_call: TRBV9
cdr3_length: 16
d_call: TRBD1
cdr3_nt: TGTGCCAGCAGCGTCAGAGGGACAGGGGACACCGGGGAGCTGTTTTTT
cdr3_aa: CASSVRGTGDTGELFF

clone_size: few
j_call: TRBJ2-7
v_call: TRBV27
cdr3_length: 14
d_call: NA
cdr3_nt: TGTGCCAGCAGTTCGGTGGGGGCCAGCGGGGAGCAGTACTTC
cdr3_aa: CASSSVGASGEQYF

clone_size: few
j_call: TRBJ1-3
v_call: TRBV7-9
cdr3_length: 17
d_call: NA
cdr3_nt: TGTGCCAGCAGCTCCTACTGGGACCAAAGCTCTGGAAACACCATATATTTT
cdr3_aa: CASSSYWDQSSGNTIYF

clone_size: few
j_call: TRBJ1-1
v_call: TRBV29-1
cdr3_length: 14
d_call: TRBD1
cdr3_nt: TGCAGCGCTCAATACAGGGGTTTGAACACTGAAGCTTTCTTT
cdr3_aa: CSAQYRGLNTEAFF

clone_size: NA
j_call: TRBJ1-2
v_call: TRBV19
cdr3_length: 13
d_call: NA
cdr3_nt: TGTGCCAGTAGTCTTACGGCGGGATATGGCTACACCTTC
cdr3_aa: CASSLTAGYGYTF

clone_size: NA
j_call: TRBJ1-1
v_call: TRBV2
cdr3_length: 14
d_call: NA
cdr3_nt: TGTGCCAGCAGTAAACAGAGCATGAACACTGAAGCTTTCTTT
cdr3_aa: CASSKQSMNTEAFF

clone_size: few
j_call: TRBJ2-1
v_call: TRBV5-1
cdr3_length: 15
d_call: NA
cdr3_nt: TGCGCCAGCAGCATCCGGGACTCCTCCTACAATGAGCAGTTCTTC
cdr3_aa: CASSIRDSSYNEQFF

clone_size: NA
j_call: TRBJ2-5
v_call: TRBV9
cdr3_length: 15
d_call: NA
cdr3_nt: TGTGCCAGCAGCGTAGGGAATCCAAGTAGGGAGACCCAGTACTTC
cdr3_aa: CASSVGNPSRETQYF

clone_size: few
j_call: TRBJ2-5
v_call: TRBV6-5
cdr3_length: 16
d_call: NA
cdr3_nt: TGTGCCAGCAGTTACTCGGAGTCGGGGCTTCGGGAGACCCAGTACTTC
cdr3_aa: CASSYSESGLRETQYF

clone_size: few
j_call: TRBJ1-1
v_call: TRBV7-9
cdr3_length: 16
d_call: NA
cdr3_nt: TGTGCCAGCAGCACCCGACAGGTATTATCTGGGACTGAAGCTTTCTTT
cdr3_aa: CASSTRQVLSGTEAFF

clone_size: few
j_call: TRBJ2-6
v_call: TRBV4-2
cdr3_length: 15
d_call: NA
cdr3_nt: TGTGCCAGCAGCCCCACGACCTCTGGGGCCAACGTCCTGACTTTC
cdr3_aa: CASSPTTSGANVLTF

clone_size: NA
j_call: TRBJ1-1
v_call: TRBV20-1
cdr3_length: 11
d_call: NA
cdr3_nt: TGCAGTGCTAGACCCGGTACTGAAGCTTTCTTT
cdr3_aa: CSARPGTEAFF

clone_size: few
j_call: TRBJ1-2
v_call: TRBV5-6
cdr3_length: 11
d_call: NA
cdr3_nt: TGTGCCAGCAGCTTTGGATATGGCTACACCTTC
cdr3_aa: CASSFGYGYTF

clone_size: few
j_call: TRBJ2-5
v_call: TRBV2
cdr3_length: 11
d_call: NA
cdr3_nt: TGTGCCAGCAGTGATCAGGAGACCCAGTACTTC
cdr3_aa: CASSDQETQYF

clone_size: few
j_call: TRBJ2-2
v_call: TRBV29-1
cdr3_length: 13
d_call: NA
cdr3_nt: TGCAGCGTTGGGACTCCTAACACCGGGGAGCTGTTTTTT
cdr3_aa: CSVGTPNTGELFF

clone_size: NA
j_call: TRBJ1-5
v_call: TRBV2
cdr3_length: 13
d_call: NA
cdr3_nt: TGTGCCAGCAGTGAGGGAGGGTATCAGCCCCAGCATTTT
cdr3_aa: CASSEGGYQPQHF

clone_size: few
j_call: TRBJ2-3
v_call: TRBV4-2
cdr3_length: 15
d_call: TRBD2
cdr3_nt: TGTGCCAGCAGCCAAGATGGGGTAGCGGGATACACGCAGTATTTT
cdr3_aa: CASSQDGVAGYTQYF

clone_size: NA
j_call: TRBJ2-3
v_call: TRBV7-8
cdr3_length: 16
d_call: NA
cdr3_nt: TGTGCCAGCAGCTTAGGATCGGCTTCTAGCACAGATACGCAGTATTTT
cdr3_aa: CASSLGSASSTDTQYF

clone_size: NA
j_call: TRBJ2-7
v_call: TRBV9
cdr3_length: 13
d_call: NA
cdr3_nt: TGTGCCAGCAGCGTAGCGCCCTCTGGGGAGCAGTACTTC
cdr3_aa: CASSVAPSGEQYF

clone_size: few
j_call: TRBJ2-1
v_call: TRBV7-9
cdr3_length: 15
d_call: NA
cdr3_nt: TGTGCCAGCAGCAGAACTTTATTGGGGGACAATGAGCAGTTCTTC
cdr3_aa: CASSRTLLGDNEQFF